The present T cell receptor beta chain was sequenced within a study of cytomegalovirus exposure and HLA in healthy donors. Germline assignment: CDR1 SEHNR and CDR2 FQNEAQ (reference sequence). This CDR3 is built from 16 residues. Trimming cost V 5 bases and J 0 bases, with 15 bases left between them. Findings and limits, study-wide: Most TCR sequences showed up rarely, but some public TCRs showed up in many donors. Segments of the TCR beta V type were, in most cases, productive about 87% or about 30% of the time in an earlier analysis.

Concerning this clone: What it binds is not known.

Primers for the PCR totalled 60 Vbeta and 13 Jbeta. Sequencing was performed with immunoSEQ multiplex PCR; in TCRdb, only in-frame clones are kept and a portion is missing. The sample records roughly 130,000 clones, roughly 73% being singletons. The chain employs TRBV7-9 and TRBJ2-3; weak D call: TRBD2 (6 bases). This clonotype originated in a middle-aged woman in good health and CMV-seronegative. The specimen sequenced was PBMCs. CDR3 amino acids: CASSPRDFSSTDTQYF. The DNA of the CDR3 is TGTGCCAGCAGCCCGAGGGACTTCTCTAGCACAGATACGCAGTATTTT. The full variable domain, in which reference TRBV7-9 and TRBJ2-3 provide the parts outside the CDR3, is DTGVSQNPRHKITKRGQNVTFRCDPISEHNRLYWYRQTLGQGPEFLTYFQNEAQLEKSRLLSDRFSAERPKGSFSTLEIQRTEQGDSAMYLCASSPRDFSSTDTQYFGPGTRLTVL.